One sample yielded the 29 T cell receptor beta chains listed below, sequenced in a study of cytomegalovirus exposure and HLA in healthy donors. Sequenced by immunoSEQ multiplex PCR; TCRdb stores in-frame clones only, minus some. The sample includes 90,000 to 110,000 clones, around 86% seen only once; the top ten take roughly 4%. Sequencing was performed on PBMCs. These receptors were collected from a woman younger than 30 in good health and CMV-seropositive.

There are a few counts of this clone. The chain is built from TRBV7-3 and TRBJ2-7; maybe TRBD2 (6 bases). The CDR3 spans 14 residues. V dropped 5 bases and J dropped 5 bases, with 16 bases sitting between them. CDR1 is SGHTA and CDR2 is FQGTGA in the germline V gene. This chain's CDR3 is CASSQAGLGDEQYF. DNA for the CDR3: TGTGCCAGCAGCCAAGCGGGCTTGGGGGACGAGCAGTACTTC.

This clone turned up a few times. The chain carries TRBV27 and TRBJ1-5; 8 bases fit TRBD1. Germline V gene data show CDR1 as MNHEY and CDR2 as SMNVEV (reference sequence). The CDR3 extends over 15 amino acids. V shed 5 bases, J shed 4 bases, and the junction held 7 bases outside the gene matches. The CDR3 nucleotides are TGTGCCAGCAGTATGTCAACAGGGGGGAATCAGCCCCAGCATTTT. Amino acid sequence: CASSMSTGGNQPQHF.

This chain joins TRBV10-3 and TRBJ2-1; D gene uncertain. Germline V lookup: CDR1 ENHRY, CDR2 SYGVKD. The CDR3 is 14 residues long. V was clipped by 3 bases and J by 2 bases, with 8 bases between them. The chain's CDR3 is CAISDTTTYNEQFF. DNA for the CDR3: TGTGCCATCAGTGATACAACGACCTACAATGAGCAGTTCTTC.

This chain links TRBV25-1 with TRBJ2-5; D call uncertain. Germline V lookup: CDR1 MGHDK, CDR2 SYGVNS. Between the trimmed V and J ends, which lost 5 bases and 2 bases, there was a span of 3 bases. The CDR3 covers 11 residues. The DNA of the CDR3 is TGTGCCAGCAGTCCACAAGAGACCCAGTACTTC. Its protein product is CASSPQETQYF.

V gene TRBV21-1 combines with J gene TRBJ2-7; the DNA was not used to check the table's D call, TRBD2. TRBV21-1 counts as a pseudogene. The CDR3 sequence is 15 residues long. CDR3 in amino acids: CASSKRGEGTYEQYF. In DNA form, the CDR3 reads TGTGCCAGCAGCAAACGGGGGGAGGGTACCTACGAGCAGTACTTC.

CDR3 sequence (DNA): TGTGCCAGCAGATCAGTCGAGCAGTACTTC. Protein sequence: CASRSVEQYF. This chain links TRBV28 with TRBJ2-7; the D is unclear. The germline V and J ends were trimmed by 6 bases and 6 bases, with 6 bases remaining between them. The germline gives CDR1 MDHEN, CDR2 SYDVKM. The CDR3 is 10 amino acids.

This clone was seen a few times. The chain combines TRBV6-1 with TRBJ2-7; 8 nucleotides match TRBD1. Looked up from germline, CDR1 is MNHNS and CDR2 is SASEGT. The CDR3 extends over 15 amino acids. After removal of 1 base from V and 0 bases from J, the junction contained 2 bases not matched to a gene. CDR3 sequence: CASSEGTGSSYEQYF. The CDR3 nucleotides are TGTGCCAGCAGTGAAGGGACAGGGAGCTCCTACGAGCAGTACTTC.

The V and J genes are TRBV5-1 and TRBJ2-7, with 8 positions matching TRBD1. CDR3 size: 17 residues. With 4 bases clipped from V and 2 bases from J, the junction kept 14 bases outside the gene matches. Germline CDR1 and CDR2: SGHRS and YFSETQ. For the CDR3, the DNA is TGCGCCAGCAGCCCTGGTGTCGGGACAGGAATCCCCTACGAGCAGTACTTC. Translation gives CASSPGVGTGIPYEQYF.

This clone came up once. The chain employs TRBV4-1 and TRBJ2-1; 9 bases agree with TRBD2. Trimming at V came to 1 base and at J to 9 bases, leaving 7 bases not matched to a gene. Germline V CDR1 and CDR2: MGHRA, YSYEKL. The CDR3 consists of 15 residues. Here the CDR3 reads CASSQGLAGVSEQFF. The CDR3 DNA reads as TGCGCCAGCAGCCAAGGATTAGCGGGAGTTTCTGAGCAGTTCTTC.

CDR3 in amino acids: CASSSSSGSSYEQYF. CDR3 sequence (DNA): TGTGCCAGCAGCAGCTCTAGCGGGAGCTCCTACGAGCAGTACTTC. This rearrangement joins TRBV14 to TRBJ2-7; TRBD2 matches 10 bases. With 5 bases clipped from V and 0 bases from J, the junction kept 4 bases outside the gene matches. This CDR3 has 15 amino acids. Germline CDR1 is SGHDN and CDR2 is FVKESK. Drawing the rest from reference TRBV14 and TRBJ2-7, the complete variable domain is EAGVTQFPSHSVIEKGQTVTLRCDPISGHDNLYWYRRVMGKEIKFLLHFVKESKQDESGMPNNRFLAERTGGTYSTLKVQPAELEDSGVYFCASSSSSGSSYEQYFGPGTRLTVT.

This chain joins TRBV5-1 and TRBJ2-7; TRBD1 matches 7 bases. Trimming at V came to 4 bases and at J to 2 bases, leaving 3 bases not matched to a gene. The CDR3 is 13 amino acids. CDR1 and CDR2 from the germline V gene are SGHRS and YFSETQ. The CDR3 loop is CASSRDSPYEQYF. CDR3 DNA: TGCGCCAGCAGCCGGGACAGTCCCTACGAGCAGTACTTC.

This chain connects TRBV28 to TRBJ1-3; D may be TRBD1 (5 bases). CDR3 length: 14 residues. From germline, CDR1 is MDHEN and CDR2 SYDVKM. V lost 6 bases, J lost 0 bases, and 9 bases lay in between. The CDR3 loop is CASSWGLSGNTIYF. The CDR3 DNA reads TGTGCCAGCAGCTGGGGCCTCTCTGGAAACACCATATATTTT.

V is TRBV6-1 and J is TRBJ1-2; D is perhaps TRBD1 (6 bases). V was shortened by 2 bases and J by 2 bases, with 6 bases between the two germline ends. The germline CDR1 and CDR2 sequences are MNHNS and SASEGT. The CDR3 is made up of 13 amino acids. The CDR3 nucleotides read TGTGCCAGCAGTGAACAGGGGAACTATGGCTACACCTTC. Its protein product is CASSEQGNYGYTF.

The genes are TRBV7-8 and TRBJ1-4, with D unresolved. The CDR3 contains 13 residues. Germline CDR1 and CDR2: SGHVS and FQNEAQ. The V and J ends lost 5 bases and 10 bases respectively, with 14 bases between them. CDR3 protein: CASSPRAEGKLFF. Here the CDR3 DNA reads TGTGCCAGCAGCCCCCGGGCGGAGGGAAAACTGTTTTTT.

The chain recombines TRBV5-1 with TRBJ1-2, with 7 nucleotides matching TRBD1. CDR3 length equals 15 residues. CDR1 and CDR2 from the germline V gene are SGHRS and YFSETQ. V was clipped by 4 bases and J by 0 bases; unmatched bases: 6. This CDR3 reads CASSPGTVANYGYTF. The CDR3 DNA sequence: TGCGCCAGCAGCCCTGGGACAGTAGCTAACTATGGCTACACCTTC.

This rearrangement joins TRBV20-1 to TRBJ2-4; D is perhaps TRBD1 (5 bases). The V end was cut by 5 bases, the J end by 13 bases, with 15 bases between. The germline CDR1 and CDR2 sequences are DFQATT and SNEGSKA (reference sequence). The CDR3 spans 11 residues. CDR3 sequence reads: CSALTVSRQYF. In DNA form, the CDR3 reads TGCAGTGCTTTGACAGTTTCCCGCCAGTACTTC.

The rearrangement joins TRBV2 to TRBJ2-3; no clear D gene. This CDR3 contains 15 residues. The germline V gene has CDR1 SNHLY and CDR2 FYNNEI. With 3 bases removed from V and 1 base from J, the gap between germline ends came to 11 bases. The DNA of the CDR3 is TGTGCCAGCAGTGACGTCCCTAGAGGCACAGATACGCAGTATTTT. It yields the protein CASSDVPRGTDTQYF.

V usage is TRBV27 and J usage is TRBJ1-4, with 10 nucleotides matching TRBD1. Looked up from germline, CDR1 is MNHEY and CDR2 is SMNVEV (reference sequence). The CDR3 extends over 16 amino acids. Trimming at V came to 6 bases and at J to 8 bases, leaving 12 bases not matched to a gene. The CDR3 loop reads CASSPEGDRGGEKLFF. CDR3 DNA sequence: TGTGCCAGCAGCCCCGAGGGGGACAGGGGAGGGGAAAAACTGTTTTTT.

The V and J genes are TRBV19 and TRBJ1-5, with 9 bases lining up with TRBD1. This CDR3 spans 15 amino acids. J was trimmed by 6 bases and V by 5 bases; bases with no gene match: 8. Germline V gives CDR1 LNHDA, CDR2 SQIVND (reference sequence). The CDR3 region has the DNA TGTGCCAGTAGTCCCGGGACAGGGATAGGTCAGCCCCAGCATTTT. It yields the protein CASSPGTGIGQPQHF.

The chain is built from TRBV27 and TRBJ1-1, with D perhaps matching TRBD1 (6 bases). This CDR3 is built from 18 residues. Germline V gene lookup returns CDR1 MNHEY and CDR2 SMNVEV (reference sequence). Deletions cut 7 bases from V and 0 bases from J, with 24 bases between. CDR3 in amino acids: CASTTSWGRLRMNTEAFF. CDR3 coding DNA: TGTGCCAGCACCACGTCGTGGGGGCGGCTACGGATGAACACTGAAGCTTTCTTT.

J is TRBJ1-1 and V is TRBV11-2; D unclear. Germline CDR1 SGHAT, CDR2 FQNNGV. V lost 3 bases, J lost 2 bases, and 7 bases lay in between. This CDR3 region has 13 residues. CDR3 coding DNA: TGTGCCAGCAGCTTTTCAGATAACACTGAAGCTTTCTTT. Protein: CASSFSDNTEAFF.

CDR3 region: CASGSTNYEQYF. The CDR3 DNA sequence: TGTGCCAGCGGGTCGACTAATTACGAGCAGTACTTC. The J gene is TRBJ2-7, the V gene TRBV9; a possible D gene is TRBD2 (5 bases). V was pared by 7 bases and J by 4 bases, with 12 bases between. Per germline, CDR1 SGDLS and CDR2 YYNGEE. CDR3 size: 12 residues.

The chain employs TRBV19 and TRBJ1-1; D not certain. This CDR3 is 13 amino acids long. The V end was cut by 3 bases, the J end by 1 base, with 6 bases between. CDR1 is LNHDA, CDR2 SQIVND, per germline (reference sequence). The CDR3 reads CASSMAANTEAFF. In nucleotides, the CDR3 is TGTGCCAGTAGTATGGCGGCGAACACTGAAGCTTTCTTT.

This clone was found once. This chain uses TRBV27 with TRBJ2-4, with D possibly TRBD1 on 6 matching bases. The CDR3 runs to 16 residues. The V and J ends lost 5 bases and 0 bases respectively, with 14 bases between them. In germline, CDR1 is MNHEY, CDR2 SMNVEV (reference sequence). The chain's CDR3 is CASSIRGHLAKNIQYF. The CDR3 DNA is TGTGCCAGCAGTATCAGGGGACACCTAGCCAAAAACATTCAGTACTTC.

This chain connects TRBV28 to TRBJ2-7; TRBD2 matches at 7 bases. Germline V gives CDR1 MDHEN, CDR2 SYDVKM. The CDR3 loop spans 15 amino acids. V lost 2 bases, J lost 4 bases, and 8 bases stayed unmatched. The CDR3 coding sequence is TGTGCCAGCAGTTTAGTGGGCGGGAGTAAGTACGAGCAGTACTTC. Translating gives CASSLVGGSKYEQYF.

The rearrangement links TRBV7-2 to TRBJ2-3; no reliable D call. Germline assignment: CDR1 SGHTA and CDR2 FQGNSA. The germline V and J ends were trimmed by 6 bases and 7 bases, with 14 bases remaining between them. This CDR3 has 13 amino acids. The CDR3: CASSPPFGHTQYF. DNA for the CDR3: TGTGCCAGCAGTCCCCCCTTTGGCCATACGCAGTATTTT.

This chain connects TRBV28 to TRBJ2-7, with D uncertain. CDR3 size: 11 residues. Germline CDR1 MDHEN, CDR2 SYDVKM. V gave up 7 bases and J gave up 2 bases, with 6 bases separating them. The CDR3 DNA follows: TGTGCCAGCATCCGGGCCTACGAGCAGTACTTC. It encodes CASIRAYEQYF. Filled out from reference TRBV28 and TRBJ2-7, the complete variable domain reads DVKVTQSSRYLVKRTGEKVFLECVQDMDHENMFWYRQDPGLGLRLIYFSYDVKMKEKGDIPEGYSVSREKKERFSLILESASTNQTSMYLCASIRAYEQYFGPGTRLTVT.

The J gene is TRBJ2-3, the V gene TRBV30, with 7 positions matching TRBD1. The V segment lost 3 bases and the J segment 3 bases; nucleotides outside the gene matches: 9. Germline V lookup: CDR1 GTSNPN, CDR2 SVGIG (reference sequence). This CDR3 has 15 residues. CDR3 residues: CAWRPVGGWTDTQYF. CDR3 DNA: TGTGCCTGGAGACCCGTAGGGGGCTGGACAGATACGCAGTATTTT.

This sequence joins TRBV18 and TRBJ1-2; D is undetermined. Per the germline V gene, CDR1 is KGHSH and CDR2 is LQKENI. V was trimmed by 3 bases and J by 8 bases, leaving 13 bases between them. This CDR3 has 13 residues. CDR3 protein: CASSPQYSGGYTF. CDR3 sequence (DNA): TGTGCCAGCTCACCGCAATACTCGGGAGGCTACACCTTC.